A selection of T cell receptor beta chains follows, all from one sample in a study of control samples from healthy donors and cancer patients. Produced via immunoSEQ multiplex PCR; TCRdb's table is partial and in-frame only. The sample lists approximately 60,000 clones; over 75% were seen once. The sample taken for sequencing was PBMCs. Receptor source: a woman aged 50 to 60 with colorectal cancer. CDR3s include the opening cysteine and the closing phenylalanine or tryptophan. The D gene is left open where the match is weak. Clone sizes are given selectively: once, few, many, or a class where the clone is expanded.

abundance	v_gene	j_gene	d_gene	CDR3aa	CDR3nt
NA	TRBV19	TRBJ1-4	TRBD1	CASSTDRVNNEKLFF	TGTGCCAGTAGTACGGACAGGGTGAATAATGAAAAACTGTTTTTT
NA	TRBV19	TRBJ2-3	TRBD1	CASTRLGTGTDTQYF	TGTGCCAGTACGCGGCTAGGGACAGGCACAGATACGCAGTATTTT
NA	TRBV12-2	TRBJ2-4	NA	CASRYTPLRGENIQYF	TGTGCAAGTCGCTATACGCCCCTCAGGGGGGAAAACATTCAGTACTTC
NA	TRBV5-6	TRBJ2-1	NA	CASSSKLLYNEQFF	TGTGCCAGCAGCTCCAAGCTACTCTACAATGAGCAGTTCTTC
few	TRBV18	TRBJ1-2	TRBD1	CASSPTGTGYGYTF	TGTGCCAGCTCACCGACCGGGACAGGGTATGGCTACACCTTC
once	TRBV6-5	TRBJ1-1	NA	CASSSPHMNTEAFF	TGTGCCAGCAGTTCCCCACACATGAACACTGAAGCTTTCTTT
NA	TRBV28	TRBJ1-6	NA	CASSSPRGGNSPLHF	TGTGCCAGCAGTTCCCCACGGGGTGGCAATTCACCCCTCCACTTT
NA	TRBV2	TRBJ2-5	TRBD1	CASSEQGQGQETQYF	TGTGCCAGCAGTGAACAGGGACAGGGACAAGAGACCCAGTACTTC
NA	TRBV18	TRBJ1-1	NA	CASSPGARENTEAFF	TGTGCCAGCTCCCCCGGGGCACGGGAGAACACTGAAGCTTTCTTT
NA	TRBV29-1	TRBJ2-7	NA	CSVSRGQGEQYF	TGCAGCGTTTCCCGGGGGCAGGGCGAGCAGTACTTC
NA	TRBV5-1	TRBJ1-1	NA	CASSLQALNTEAFF	TGCGCCAGCAGCTTGCAAGCGTTGAACACTGAAGCTTTCTTT
NA	TRBV19	TRBJ2-1	TRBD2	CASSRDSGRLNEQFF	TGTGCCAGTAGTAGGGATAGCGGGAGGCTCAATGAGCAGTTCTTC
NA	TRBV7-3	TRBJ2-2	TRBD1	CASSLTFAGGTGELFF	TGTGCCAGCAGCTTAACGTTCGCAGGGGGCACCGGGGAGCTGTTTTTT
NA	TRBV27	TRBJ1-1	TRBD1	CASRTGVSTEAFF	TGTGCCAGCCGAACAGGGGTAAGCACTGAAGCTTTCTTT
NA	TRBV7-9	TRBJ1-2	NA	CASSRPPGTDGYTF	TGTGCCAGCAGCCGGCCCCCGGGGACCGATGGCTACACCTTC
NA	TRBV7-8	TRBJ2-1	NA	CASSLVASTAFNEQFF	TGTGCCAGCAGCTTAGTGGCCTCGACGGCCTTCAATGAGCAGTTCTTC
once	TRBV6-2/TRBV6-3	TRBJ1-1	NA	CASSYSGASSSTEAFF	TGTGCCAGCAGTTACTCGGGCGCTTCTTCATCCACTGAAGCTTTCTTT
NA	TRBV2	TRBJ1-4	NA	CASTGRLNEKLFF	TGTGCCAGCACGGGACGGCTTAATGAAAAACTGTTTTTT
NA	TRBV7-6	TRBJ1-2	NA	CASRLGASRPNYGYTF	TGTGCCAGCAGGCTCGGGGCATCCCGCCCTAACTATGGCTACACCTTC
NA	TRBV5-8	TRBJ2-1	NA	CASSNGGSARNEQFF	TGTGCCAGCAGCAACGGTGGCTCTGCTCGCAATGAGCAGTTCTTC
few	TRBV28	TRBJ1-2	NA	CASSLPLGSYGYTF	TGTGCCAGCAGTTTACCCCTGGGTAGCTATGGCTACACCTTC
NA	TRBV11-1	TRBJ1-1	TRBD1	CASSHGQGARTEAFF	TGTGCCAGCAGCCACGGACAGGGGGCGCGGACTGAAGCTTTCTTT
once	TRBV27	TRBJ2-6	NA	CASSYTTGANVLTF	TGTGCCAGCAGTTACACAACTGGGGCCAACGTCCTGACTTTC
NA	TRBV7-3	TRBJ2-1	TRBD2	CASSTTRASGNEQFF	TGTGCCAGCAGCACTACCAGGGCTAGCGGTAATGAGCAGTTCTTC
NA	TRBV2	TRBJ2-3	NA	CASSGDGGTDTQYF	TGTGCCAGCAGTGGGGATGGGGGCACAGATACGCAGTATTTT
NA	TRBV10-3	TRBJ2-3	NA	CAIRGIANTDTQYF	TGTGCCATCAGGGGAATTGCGAACACAGATACGCAGTATTTT
NA	TRBV5-1	TRBJ1-1	NA	CASSLWGEGTEAFF	TGCGCCAGCAGCTTGTGGGGGGAAGGCACTGAAGCTTTCTTT
NA	TRBV18	TRBJ2-2	TRBD2	CANSERENTGELFF	TGTGCCAACTCAGAGCGGGAGAACACCGGGGAGCTGTTTTTT
NA	TRBV5-1	TRBJ2-3	NA	CASSFLMAPRTDTQYF	TGCGCCAGCAGCTTCTTGATGGCGCCTCGCACAGATACGCAGTATTTT
NA	TRBV2	TRBJ2-5	TRBD1	CASSRDRGRETQYF	TGTGCCAGCAGTAGAGACAGGGGGAGAGAGACCCAGTACTTC
NA	TRBV29-1	TRBJ2-4	TRBD2	CSVASVASGGNIQYF	TGCAGCGTTGCAAGTGTCGCTAGCGGGGGAAACATTCAGTACTTC
NA	TRBV18	TRBJ1-1	NA	CASSGRTKNTEAFF	TGTGCCAGCTCAGGGAGGACAAAGAACACTGAAGCTTTCTTT
NA	TRBV19	TRBJ2-5	NA	CASSIDAGSRETQYF	TGTGCCAGTAGTATAGATGCGGGAAGTAGAGAGACCCAGTACTTC
NA	TRBV14	TRBJ2-1	TRBD2	CASSPLAGGYEQFF	TGTGCCAGCAGCCCGCTAGCGGGGGGGTATGAGCAGTTCTTC
NA	TRBV30	TRBJ2-7	TRBD1	CAWSATGNSYEQYF	TGTGCCTGGAGTGCGACAGGGAATTCCTACGAGCAGTACTTC
NA	TRBV5-1	TRBJ2-2	NA	CASSLGQDTGELFF	TGCGCCAGCAGCTTGGGGCAGGACACCGGGGAGCTGTTTTTT
NA	TRBV19	TRBJ2-1	NA	CASFSPGQNNEQFF	TGTGCCAGTTTTTCGCCAGGCCAAAACAATGAGCAGTTCTTC
once	TRBV10-3	TRBJ2-2	TRBD1	CAIRRKNGQTGVTTGELFF	TGTGCCATCAGGCGCAAAAATGGGCAGACAGGGGTTACAACCGGGGAGCTGTTTTTT
NA	TRBV27	TRBJ2-7	NA	CASSFRGSSYEQYF	TGTGCCAGCAGCTTTCGAGGGAGCTCCTACGAGCAGTACTTC
once	TRBV11-3	TRBJ1-5	NA	CASSGHSNQPQHF	TGTGCCAGCAGCGGACATAGCAATCAGCCCCAGCATTTT
NA	TRBV6-1	TRBJ1-1	TRBD1	CASSDRGGTEAFF	TGTGCCAGCAGTGACAGGGGGGGCACTGAAGCTTTCTTT
NA	TRBV6-6	TRBJ1-1	TRBD1	CASTTDRGTEAFF	TGTGCCAGCACCACGGACAGGGGCACTGAAGCTTTCTTT
once	TRBV13	TRBJ2-3	TRBD1	CASSPQTGGIGDTQYF	TGTGCCAGCAGCCCTCAGACAGGGGGTATAGGAGATACGCAGTATTTT
once	TRBV7-6	TRBJ2-7	NA	CASSLSQIRDSYEQYF	TGTGCCAGCAGCTTATCCCAAATCCGGGACTCCTACGAGCAGTACTTC
NA	TRBV11-2	TRBJ2-2	TRBD1	CASSTGGTTGELFF	TGTGCCAGCAGCACAGGGGGCACCACCGGGGAGCTGTTTTTT
NA	TRBV5-6	TRBJ2-7	NA	CASSFSSYEQYF	TGTGCCAGCAGCTTTAGCTCCTACGAGCAGTACTTC
NA	TRBV30	TRBJ1-5	NA	CAWSTQGHQPQHF	TGTGCCTGGAGTACCCAAGGGCATCAGCCCCAGCATTTT
NA	TRBV7-9	TRBJ1-2	TRBD1	CASSGQGVYGYTF	TGTGCCAGCAGCGGACAGGGGGTGTATGGCTACACCTTC
NA	TRBV6-5	TRBJ2-7	NA	CASETGDNSYEQYF	TGTGCCAGCGAAACAGGTGACAACTCCTACGAGCAGTACTTC
NA	TRBV6-5	TRBJ1-5	NA	CASSYSRAPPQHF	TGTGCCAGCAGTTACTCGCGAGCGCCGCCCCAGCATTTT
NA	TRBV4-1	TRBJ2-1	NA	CASSQDSLRNEQFF	TGCGCCAGCAGCCAAGACTCCCTGAGGAATGAGCAGTTCTTC
once	TRBV29-1	TRBJ1-1	NA	CSVGGGKGTEAFF	TGCAGCGTTGGTGGAGGAAAAGGCACTGAAGCTTTCTTT
NA	TRBV19	TRBJ1-5	NA	CASSWGGEYNQPQHF	TGTGCCAGTAGCTGGGGCGGAGAATACAATCAGCCCCAGCATTTT
once	TRBV7-9	TRBJ1-1	TRBD1	CASSPTGEAFF	TGTGCCAGCAGCCCGACAGGGGAAGCTTTCTTT
NA	TRBV5-1	TRBJ2-1	TRBD2	CASSLEGLAGASNEQFF	TGCGCCAGCAGCTTGGAAGGGCTAGCGGGAGCCAGCAATGAGCAGTTCTTC
NA	TRBV29-1	TRBJ1-2	NA	CSVEVWGGHGYTF	TGCAGCGTTGAAGTGTGGGGAGGGCACGGCTACACCTTC
NA	TRBV9	TRBJ1-5	NA	CASSVGDGNQPQHF	TGTGCCAGCAGCGTAGGGGACGGGAATCAGCCCCAGCATTTT
NA	TRBV18	TRBJ1-4	TRBD1	CASSPTGEEKLFF	TGTGCCAGCTCACCCACAGGGGAGGAAAAACTGTTTTTT
NA	TRBV6-1	TRBJ2-7	NA	CASSEMLAGLRVQYF	TGTGCCAGCAGTGAAATGCTGGCAGGACTCAGGGTGCAGTACTTC
NA	TRBV30	TRBJ2-5	TRBD1	CAWNQDRFEETQYF	TGTGCCTGGAACCAGGACAGGTTTGAAGAGACCCAGTACTTC